This T cell receptor (beta chain) was documented in a study of CD8 T cells in Susac syndrome. CDR3 length: 14 residues. V shed 2 bases, J shed 5 bases, and the junction held 5 bases outside the gene matches. In germline, CDR1 is SGHTA, CDR2 FQGNSA. It was with random hexamers that roughly 0.45 to 1 ug RNA was reverse transcribed. TCRdb reprocessed the immunoSEQ multiplex PCR reads via MiXCR and lists one record per CDR3 protein. The table has roughly 130,000 distinct CDR3 sequences, around 96% seen once; the top ten hold roughly 0.11%. The genes are TRBV7-2 and TRBJ2-5, with 7 bases matching TRBD1. The sequenced sample was CD4+ T cells from PBMCs. The source of this sequence is a human donor in good health. In nucleotides, the CDR3 is TGTGCCAGCAGCTTACACAGGGGAATGGAGACCCAGTACTTC. It is translated as CASSLHRGMETQYF.